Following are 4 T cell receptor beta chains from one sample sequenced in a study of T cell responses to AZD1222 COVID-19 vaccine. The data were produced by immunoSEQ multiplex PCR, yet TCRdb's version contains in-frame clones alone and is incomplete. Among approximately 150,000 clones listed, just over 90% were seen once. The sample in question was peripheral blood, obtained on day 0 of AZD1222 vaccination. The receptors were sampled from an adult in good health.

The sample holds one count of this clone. For the CDR3, the DNA is TGTGCCAGCAGCTTAGAAGCGGTTTCCTACAATGAGCAGTTCTTC. Translated: CASSLEAVSYNEQFF. The rearrangement links TRBV7-2 to TRBJ2-1; D is possibly TRBD2 (5 bases). Per germline, CDR1 SGHTA and CDR2 FQGNSA. CDR3 length: 15 amino acids. The V and J ends lost 1 base and 1 base respectively, with 8 bases between them. The variable domain in full, completed from reference TRBV7-2 and TRBJ2-1, reads GAGVSQSPSNKVTEKGKDVELRCDPISGHTALYWYRQSLGQGLEFLIYFQGNSAPDKSGLPSDRFSAERTGGSVSTLTIQRTQQEDSAVYLCASSLEAVSYNEQFFGPGTRLTVL.

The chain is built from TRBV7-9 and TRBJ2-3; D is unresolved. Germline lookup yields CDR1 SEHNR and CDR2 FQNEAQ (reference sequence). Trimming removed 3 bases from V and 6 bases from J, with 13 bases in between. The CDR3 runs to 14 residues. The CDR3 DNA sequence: TGTGCCAGCAGCTTGGGGATTCAGGCGGATACGCAGTATTTT. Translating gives CASSLGIQADTQYF.

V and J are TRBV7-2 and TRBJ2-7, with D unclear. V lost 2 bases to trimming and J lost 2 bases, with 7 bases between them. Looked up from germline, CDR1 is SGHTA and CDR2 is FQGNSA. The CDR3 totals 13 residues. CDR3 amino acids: CASSLNSPYEQYF. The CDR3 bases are TGTGCCAGCAGCTTAAACTCGCCCTACGAGCAGTACTTC.

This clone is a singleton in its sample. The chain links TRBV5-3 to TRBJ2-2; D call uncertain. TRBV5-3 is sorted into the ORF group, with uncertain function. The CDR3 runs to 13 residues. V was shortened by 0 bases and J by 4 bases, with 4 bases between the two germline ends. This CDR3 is CARSLGGTGELFF. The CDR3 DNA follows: TGTGCCAGAAGCTTGGGGGGCACCGGGGAGCTGTTTTTT.